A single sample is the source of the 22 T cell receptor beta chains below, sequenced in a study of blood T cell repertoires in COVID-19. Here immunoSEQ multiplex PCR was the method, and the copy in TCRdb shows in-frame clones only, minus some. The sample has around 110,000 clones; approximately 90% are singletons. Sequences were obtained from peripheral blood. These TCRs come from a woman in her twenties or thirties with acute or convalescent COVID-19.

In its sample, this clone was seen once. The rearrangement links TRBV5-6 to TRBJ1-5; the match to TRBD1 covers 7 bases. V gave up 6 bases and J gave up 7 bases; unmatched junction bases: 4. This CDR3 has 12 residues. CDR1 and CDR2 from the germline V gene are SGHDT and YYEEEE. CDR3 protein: CASNEQGQPQHF. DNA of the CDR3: TGTGCCAGCAACGAACAGGGGCAGCCCCAGCATTTT.

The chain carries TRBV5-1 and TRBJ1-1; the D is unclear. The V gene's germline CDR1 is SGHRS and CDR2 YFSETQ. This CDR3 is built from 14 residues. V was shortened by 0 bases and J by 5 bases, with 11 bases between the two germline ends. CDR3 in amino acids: CASSLAEGWTEAFF. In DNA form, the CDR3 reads TGCGCCAGCAGCTTGGCCGAGGGTTGGACTGAAGCTTTCTTT.

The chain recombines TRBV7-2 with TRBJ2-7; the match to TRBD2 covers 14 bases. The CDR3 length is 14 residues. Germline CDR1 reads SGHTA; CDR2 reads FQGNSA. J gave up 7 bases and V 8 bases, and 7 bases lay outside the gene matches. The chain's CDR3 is CASGGLAGAREQYF. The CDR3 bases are TGTGCCAGCGGGGGACTAGCGGGAGCACGGGAGCAGTACTTC.

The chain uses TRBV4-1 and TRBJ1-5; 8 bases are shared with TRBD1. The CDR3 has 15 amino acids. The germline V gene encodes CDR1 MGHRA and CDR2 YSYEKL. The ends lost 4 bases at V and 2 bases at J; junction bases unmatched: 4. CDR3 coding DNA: TGCGCCAGCAGCCGAGGACAGGGAGGCAATCAGCCCCAGCATTTT. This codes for CASSRGQGGNQPQHF.

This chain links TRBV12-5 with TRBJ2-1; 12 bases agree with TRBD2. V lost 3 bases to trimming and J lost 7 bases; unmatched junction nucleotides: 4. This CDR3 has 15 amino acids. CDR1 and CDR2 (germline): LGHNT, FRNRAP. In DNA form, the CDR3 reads TGTGCTAGTGGTTTTTGGACTAGCGGGGTAAATGAGCAGTTCTTC. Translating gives CASGFWTSGVNEQFF.

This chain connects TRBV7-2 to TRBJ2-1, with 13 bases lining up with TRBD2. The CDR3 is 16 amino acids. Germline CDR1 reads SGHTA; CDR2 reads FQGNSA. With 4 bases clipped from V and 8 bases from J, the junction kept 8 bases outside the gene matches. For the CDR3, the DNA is TGTGCCAGCAGCTCAGGACTAGCGGGAGCTGGGGATGAGCAGTTCTTC. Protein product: CASSSGLAGAGDEQFF. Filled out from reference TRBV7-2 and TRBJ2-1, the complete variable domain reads GAGVSQSPSNKVTEKGKDVELRCDPISGHTALYWYRQSLGQGLEFLIYFQGNSAPDKSGLPSDRFSAERTGGSVSTLTIQRTQQEDSAVYLCASSSGLAGAGDEQFFGPGTRLTVL.

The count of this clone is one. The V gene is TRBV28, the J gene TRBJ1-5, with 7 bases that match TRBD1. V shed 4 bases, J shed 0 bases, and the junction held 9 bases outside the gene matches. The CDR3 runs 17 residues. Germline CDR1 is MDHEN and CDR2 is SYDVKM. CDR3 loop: CASSSPPQGRSNQPQHF. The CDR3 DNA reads TGTGCCAGCAGTTCTCCCCCACAGGGGCGTAGCAATCAGCCCCAGCATTTT.

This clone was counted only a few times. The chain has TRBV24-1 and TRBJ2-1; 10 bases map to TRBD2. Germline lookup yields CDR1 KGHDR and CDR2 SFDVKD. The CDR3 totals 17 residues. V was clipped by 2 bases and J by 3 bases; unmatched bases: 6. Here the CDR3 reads CATSDSQGLANYNEQFF. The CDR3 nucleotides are TGTGCCACCAGTGATTCCCAGGGACTAGCGAACTACAATGAGCAGTTCTTC.

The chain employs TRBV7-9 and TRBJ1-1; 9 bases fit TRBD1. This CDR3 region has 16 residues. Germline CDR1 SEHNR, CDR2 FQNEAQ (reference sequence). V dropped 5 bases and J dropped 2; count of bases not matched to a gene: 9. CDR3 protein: CASSPTGQGLNTEAFF. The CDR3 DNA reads TGTGCCAGCAGCCCGACCGGACAGGGGCTAAACACTGAAGCTTTCTTT.

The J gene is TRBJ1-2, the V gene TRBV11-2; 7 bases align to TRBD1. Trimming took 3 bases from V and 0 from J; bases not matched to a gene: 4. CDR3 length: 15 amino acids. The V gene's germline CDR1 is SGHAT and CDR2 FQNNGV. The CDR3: CASSLVGQPNYGYTF. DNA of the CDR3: TGTGCCAGCAGCTTGGTGGGACAGCCTAACTATGGCTACACCTTC.

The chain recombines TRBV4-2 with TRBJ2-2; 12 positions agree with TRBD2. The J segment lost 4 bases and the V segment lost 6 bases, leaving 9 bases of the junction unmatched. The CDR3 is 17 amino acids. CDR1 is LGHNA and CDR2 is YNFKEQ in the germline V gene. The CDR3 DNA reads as TGTGCCAGCAGACGGCGGACTAGCGGGAACCTCACCGGGGAGCTGTTTTTT. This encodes CASRRRTSGNLTGELFF.

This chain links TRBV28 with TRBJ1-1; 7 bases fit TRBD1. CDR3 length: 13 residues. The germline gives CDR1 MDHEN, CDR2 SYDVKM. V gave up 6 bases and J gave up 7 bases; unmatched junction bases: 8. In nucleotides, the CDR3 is TGTGCCAGCAGCACGACAGGGTTGGTTGAAGCTTTCTTT. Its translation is CASSTTGLVEAFF.

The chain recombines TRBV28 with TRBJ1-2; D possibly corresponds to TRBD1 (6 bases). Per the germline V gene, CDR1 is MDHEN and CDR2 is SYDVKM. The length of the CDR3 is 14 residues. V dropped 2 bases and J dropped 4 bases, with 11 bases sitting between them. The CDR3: CASSLGGPIYGYTF. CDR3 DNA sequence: TGTGCCAGCAGTTTAGGGGGCCCAATCTATGGCTACACCTTC.

This chain's CDR3 is CASSLPQGGELFF. In DNA, the CDR3 is TGTGCCAGCAGCCTCCCACAGGGCGGGGAGCTGTTTTTT. The V gene is TRBV7-3, the J gene TRBJ2-2; weak D call: TRBD1 (6 bases). Germline V gene data show CDR1 as SGHTA and CDR2 as FQGTGA. V lost 5 bases, J lost 7 bases, and 11 bases lay in between. The CDR3 extends over 13 amino acids.

The CDR3 nucleotides are TGTGCCTGGAGTGCCCTTAACAATTATAATTCACCCCTCCACTTT. Translated: CAWSALNNYNSPLHF. The chain uses TRBV30 and TRBJ1-6; no firm D call. The V gene's germline CDR1 is GTSNPN and CDR2 SVGIG (reference sequence). This CDR3 comprises 15 residues. Trimming pared 1 base from V and 4 bases from J, leaving 11 bases between.

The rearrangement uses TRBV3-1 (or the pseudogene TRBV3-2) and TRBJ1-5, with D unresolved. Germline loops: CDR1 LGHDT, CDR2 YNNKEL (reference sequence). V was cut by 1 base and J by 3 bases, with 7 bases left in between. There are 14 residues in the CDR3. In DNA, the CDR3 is TGTGCCAGCAGCCAAGGGCAACACAATCAGCCCCAGCATTTT. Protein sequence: CASSQGQHNQPQHF.

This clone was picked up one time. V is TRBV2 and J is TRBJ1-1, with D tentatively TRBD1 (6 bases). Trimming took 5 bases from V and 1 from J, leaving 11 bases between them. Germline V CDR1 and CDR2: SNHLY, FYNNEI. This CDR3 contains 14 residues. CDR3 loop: CASSFGQWNTEAFF. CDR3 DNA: TGTGCCAGCAGTTTCGGACAGTGGAACACTGAAGCTTTCTTT.

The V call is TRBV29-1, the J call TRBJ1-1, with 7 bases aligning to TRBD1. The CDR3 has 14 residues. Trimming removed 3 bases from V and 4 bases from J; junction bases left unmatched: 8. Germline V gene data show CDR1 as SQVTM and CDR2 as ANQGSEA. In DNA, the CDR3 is TGCAGCGTTGATTCCGGGACAGTTGTCACTGAAGCTTTCTTT. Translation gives CSVDSGTVVTEAFF.

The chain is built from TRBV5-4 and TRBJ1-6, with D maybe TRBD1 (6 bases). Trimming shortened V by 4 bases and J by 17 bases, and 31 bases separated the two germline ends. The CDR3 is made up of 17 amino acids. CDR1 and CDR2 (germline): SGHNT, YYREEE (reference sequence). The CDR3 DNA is TGTGCCAGCAGCCCGAACGGGGGGCGCATGAATCAAGGGGGTTTCCACTTT. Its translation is CASSPNGGRMNQGGFHF. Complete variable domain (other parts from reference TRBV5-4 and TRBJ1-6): ETGVTQSPTHLIKTRGQQVTLRCSSQSGHNTVSWYQQALGQGPQFIFQYYREEENGRGNFPPRFSGLQFPNYSSELNVNALELDDSALYLCASSPNGGRMNQGGFHFGNGTRLTVT.

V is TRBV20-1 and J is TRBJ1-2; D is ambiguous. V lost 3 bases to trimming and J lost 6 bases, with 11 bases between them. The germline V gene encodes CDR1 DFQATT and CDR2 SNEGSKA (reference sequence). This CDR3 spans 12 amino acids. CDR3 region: CSASSGVHGYTF. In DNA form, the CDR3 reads TGCAGTGCTAGTTCAGGCGTCCATGGCTACACCTTC.

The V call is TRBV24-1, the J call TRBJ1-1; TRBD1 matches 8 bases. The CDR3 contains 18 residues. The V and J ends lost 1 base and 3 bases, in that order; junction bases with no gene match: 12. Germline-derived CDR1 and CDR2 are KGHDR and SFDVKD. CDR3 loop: CATSDFPTGEEEDTEAFF. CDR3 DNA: TGTGCCACCAGTGATTTCCCGACAGGGGAAGAGGAGGACACTGAAGCTTTCTTT.

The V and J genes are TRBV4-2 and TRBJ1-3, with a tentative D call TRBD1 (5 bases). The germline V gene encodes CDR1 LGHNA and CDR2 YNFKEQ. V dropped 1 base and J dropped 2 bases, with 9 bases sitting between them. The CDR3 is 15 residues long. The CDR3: CASSQGTFAGNTIYF. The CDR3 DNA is TGTGCCAGCAGCCAAGGGACATTTGCTGGAAACACCATATATTTT.